This T cell receptor beta chain appears in the sequencing data of a study of CD8+ T cells in alopecia areata. For the study at large: Dosing spanned 6 to 18 months on tofacitinib, then 6 months off drug. Study-wide findings and caveats: Normal scalp showed lower clonality than lesional scalp, especially alopecia totalis/universalis.

This clone came up once. Antigen: not known. The authors extracted RNA and reverse transcribed it into cDNA as the sequencing template. Measured with immunoSEQ multiplex PCR; TCRdb has only the in-frame clones, and not every one. Altogether approximately 100,000 clones are present, almost 60% being singletons, with the ten largest covering roughly 15%. The CDR3 runs 13 residues. Trimming removed 8 bases at V and 1 base at J, with 10 bases between. In germline, CDR1 is MNHEY, CDR2 SVGAGI. Treatment meaning: oral pan-JAK inhibitor, 5-10 mg twice daily. The study team obtained lesional scalp punch biopsies and peripheral blood from alopecia areata patients.

J is TRBJ2-3 and V is TRBV6-5; either TRBD1 or TRBD2 may supply D (6 bases each). The source of this sequence is a human donor with alopecia areata. The material sequenced was CD8+ T cells sorted from blood, taken around week 55, from a patient treated with tofacitinib. Written as DNA, the CDR3 is TGTGCCAGCGCAAGGGGGGGCACAGATACGCAGTATTTT. It specifies CASARGGTDTQYF.